This T cell receptor beta chain was recorded in a study of blood T cell repertoires in COVID-19. This clone was picked up a small number of times. In the original processing: The authors estimated nucleated cell counts from reference gene primer amplification. Sequenced by immunoSEQ multiplex PCR; TCRdb stores in-frame clones only, minus some. V and J calls and clone size are given by that table; D and trimming were obtained from the DNA. The data hold 130,000 to 150,000 clones, with 75% to 90% observed a single time. Trimming took 8 bases from V and 6 from J; bases not matched to a gene: 9. There are 13 residues in the CDR3. CDR1 is MNHEY and CDR2 is SMNVEV in the germline V gene (reference sequence).

This receptor was taken from a woman aged 40 to 50 who had been exposed to COVID-19. Specimen: PBMCs or T cells enriched from blood (not recorded which). This chain connects TRBV27 to TRBJ2-7, with TRBD2 identical over 8 bases. The CDR3 sequence is CASQEGLVREQYF. In DNA, the CDR3 is TGTGCCAGCCAAGAGGGACTAGTTCGCGAGCAGTACTTC.